This TCR beta chain comes out of a study of blood T cell repertoires in COVID-19. Study processing details: Researchers report that nucleated cell counts were estimated from reference gene primer amplification. The method was immunoSEQ multiplex PCR; TCRdb's version includes in-frame clones alone and lacks a portion of them. V, J and clone size were drawn from that table, and D and trimming were deduced from the DNA. The repertoire has some 100,000 clones, roughly 82% of them found once; the top ten carry roughly 7.9%. Source material: peripheral blood. This receptor was obtained from a woman of 80 years or more with active or convalescent COVID-19.

The CDR3 sequence: CASSLVGTGRGEKLFF. For the CDR3, the DNA is TGTGCCAGCAGCTTGGTAGGGACAGGGCGTGGTGAAAAACTGTTTTTT. The V call is TRBV5-5, the J call TRBJ1-4; 9 nucleotides align to TRBD1. Germline V gene sequence: CDR1 SGHKS, CDR2 YYEKEE (reference sequence). The CDR3 loop spans 16 amino acids. J was trimmed by 7 bases and V by 0 bases; bases with no gene match: 7.